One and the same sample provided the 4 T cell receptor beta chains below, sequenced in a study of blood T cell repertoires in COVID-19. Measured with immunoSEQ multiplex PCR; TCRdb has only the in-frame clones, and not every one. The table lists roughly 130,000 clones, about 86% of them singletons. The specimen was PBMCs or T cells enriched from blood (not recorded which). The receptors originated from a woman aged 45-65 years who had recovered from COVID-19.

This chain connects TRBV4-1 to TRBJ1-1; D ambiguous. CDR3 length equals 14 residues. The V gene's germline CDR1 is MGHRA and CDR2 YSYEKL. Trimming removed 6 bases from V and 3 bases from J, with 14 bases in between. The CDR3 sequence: CASSFGPGDTEAFF. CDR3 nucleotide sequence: TGCGCCAGCAGTTTCGGCCCCGGGGACACTGAAGCTTTCTTT.

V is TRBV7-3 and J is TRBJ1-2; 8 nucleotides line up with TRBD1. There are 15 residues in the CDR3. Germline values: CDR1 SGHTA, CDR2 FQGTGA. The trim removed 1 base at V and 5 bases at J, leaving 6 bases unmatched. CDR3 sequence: CASSLRPGGRYGYTF. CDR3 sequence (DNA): TGTGCCAGCAGCTTAAGGCCAGGGGGCCGTTATGGCTACACCTTC. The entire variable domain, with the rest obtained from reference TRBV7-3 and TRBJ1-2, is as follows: GAGVSQTPSNKVTEKGKYVELRCDPISGHTALYWYRQSLGQGPEFLIYFQGTGAADDSGLPNDRFFAVRPEGSVSTLKIQRTERGDSAVYLCASSLRPGGRYGYTFGSGTRLTVV.

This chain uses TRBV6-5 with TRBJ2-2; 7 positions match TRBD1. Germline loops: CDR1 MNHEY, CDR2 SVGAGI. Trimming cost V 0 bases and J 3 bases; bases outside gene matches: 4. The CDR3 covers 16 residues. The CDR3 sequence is CASSYSPGGDTGELFF. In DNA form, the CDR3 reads TGTGCCAGCAGTTACTCGCCAGGGGGAGACACCGGGGAGCTGTTTTTT.

CDR3 DNA: TGTGCCAACGCCGGGGGGAGTTTCGGGCTCGGCACCGGGGAGCTGTTTTTT. Protein product: CANAGGSFGLGTGELFF. This chain connects TRBV5-3 to TRBJ2-2, with 7 nucleotides matching TRBD2. TRBV5-3 is marked as an open reading frame, function uncertain. V shed 9 bases and J 4 bases; nucleotides not matched to a gene: 18. The CDR3 runs to 17 residues.